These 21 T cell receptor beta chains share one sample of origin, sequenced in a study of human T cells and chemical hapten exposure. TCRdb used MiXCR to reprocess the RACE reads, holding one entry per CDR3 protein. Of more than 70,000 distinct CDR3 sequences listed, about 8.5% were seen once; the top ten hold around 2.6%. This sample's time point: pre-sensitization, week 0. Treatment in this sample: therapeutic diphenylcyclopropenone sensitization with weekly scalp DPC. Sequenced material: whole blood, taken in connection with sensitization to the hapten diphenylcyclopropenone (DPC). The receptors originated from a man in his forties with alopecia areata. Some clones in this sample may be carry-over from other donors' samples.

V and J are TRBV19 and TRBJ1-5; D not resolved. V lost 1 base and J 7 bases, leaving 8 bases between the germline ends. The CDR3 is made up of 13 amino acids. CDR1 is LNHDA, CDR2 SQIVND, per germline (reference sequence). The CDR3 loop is CASSIAEVQPQHF. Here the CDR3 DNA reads TGTGCCAGTAGTATAGCGGAGGTCCAGCCCCAGCATTTT. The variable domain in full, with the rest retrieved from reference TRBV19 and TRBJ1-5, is DGGITQSPKYLFRKEGQNVTLSCEQNLNHDAMYWYRQDPGQGLRLIYYSQIVNDFQKGDIAEGYSVSREKKESFPLTVTSAQKNPTAFYLCASSIAEVQPQHFGDGTRLSIL.

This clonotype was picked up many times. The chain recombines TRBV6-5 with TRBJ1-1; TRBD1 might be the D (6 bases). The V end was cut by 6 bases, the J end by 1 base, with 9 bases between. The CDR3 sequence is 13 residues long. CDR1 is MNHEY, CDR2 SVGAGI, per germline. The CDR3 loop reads CASSGQSNTEAFF. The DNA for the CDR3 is TGTGCCAGCAGCGGACAGTCGAACACTGAAGCTTTCTTT.

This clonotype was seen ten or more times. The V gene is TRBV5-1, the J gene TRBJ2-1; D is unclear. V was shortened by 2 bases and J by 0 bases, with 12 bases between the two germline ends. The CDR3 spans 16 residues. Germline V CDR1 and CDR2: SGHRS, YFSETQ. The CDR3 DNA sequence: TGCGCCAGCAGCTTCTTCCGGGTCAGCTCCTACAATGAGCAGTTCTTC. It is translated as CASSFFRVSSYNEQFF.

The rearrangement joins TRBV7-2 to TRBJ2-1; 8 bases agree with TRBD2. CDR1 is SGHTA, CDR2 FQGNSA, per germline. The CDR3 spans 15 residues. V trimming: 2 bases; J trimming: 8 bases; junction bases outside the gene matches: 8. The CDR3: CASSLTGTSSDEQFF. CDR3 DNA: TGTGCCAGCAGCTTAACCGGGACTAGTTCGGATGAGCAGTTCTTC.

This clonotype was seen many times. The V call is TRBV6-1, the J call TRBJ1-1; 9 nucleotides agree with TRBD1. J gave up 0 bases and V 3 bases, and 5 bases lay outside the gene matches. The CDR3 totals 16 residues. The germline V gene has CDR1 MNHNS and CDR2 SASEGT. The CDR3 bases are TGTGCCAGCAGTGACCCAGGGGACAGGGTGAACACTGAAGCTTTCTTT. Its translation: CASSDPGDRVNTEAFF.

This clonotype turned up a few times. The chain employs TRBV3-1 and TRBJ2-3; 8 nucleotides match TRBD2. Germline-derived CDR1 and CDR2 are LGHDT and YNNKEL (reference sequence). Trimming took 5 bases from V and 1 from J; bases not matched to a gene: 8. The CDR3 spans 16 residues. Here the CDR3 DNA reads TGTGCCAGCAGCGCATACGGGAGGGATGGCACAGATACGCAGTATTTT. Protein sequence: CASSAYGRDGTDTQYF.

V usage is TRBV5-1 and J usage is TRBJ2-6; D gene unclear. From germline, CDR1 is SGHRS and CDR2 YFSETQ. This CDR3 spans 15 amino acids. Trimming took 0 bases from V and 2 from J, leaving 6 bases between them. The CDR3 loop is CASSLDGTGANVLTF. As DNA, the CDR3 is TGCGCCAGCAGCTTGGATGGTACTGGGGCCAACGTCCTGACTTTC.

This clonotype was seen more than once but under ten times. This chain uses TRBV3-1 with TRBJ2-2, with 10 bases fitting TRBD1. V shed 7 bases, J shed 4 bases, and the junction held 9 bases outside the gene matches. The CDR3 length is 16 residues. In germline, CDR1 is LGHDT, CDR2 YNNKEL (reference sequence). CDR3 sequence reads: CASKVRTGGPTGELFF. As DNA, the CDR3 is TGTGCCAGCAAGGTGCGGACAGGGGGACCCACCGGGGAGCTGTTTTTT. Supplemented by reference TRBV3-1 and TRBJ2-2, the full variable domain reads DTAVSQTPKYLVTQMGNDKSIKCEQNLGHDTMYWYKQDSKKFLKIMFSYNNKELIINETVPNRFSPKSPDKAHLNLHINSLELGDSAVYFCASKVRTGGPTGELFFGEGSRLTVL.

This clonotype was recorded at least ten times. CDR3 DNA sequence: TGTGCCAGCTTCCCCGAGGGGGGACGCCAGATCTCCTACGAGCAGTACTTC. The encoded protein is CASFPEGGRQISYEQYF. This chain connects TRBV18 to TRBJ2-7; D assignment may be TRBD1 or TRBD2 (6 bases each). V was cut by 7 bases and J by 0 bases, with 22 bases left in between. In germline, CDR1 is KGHSH, CDR2 LQKENI. The CDR3 is 17 residues long.

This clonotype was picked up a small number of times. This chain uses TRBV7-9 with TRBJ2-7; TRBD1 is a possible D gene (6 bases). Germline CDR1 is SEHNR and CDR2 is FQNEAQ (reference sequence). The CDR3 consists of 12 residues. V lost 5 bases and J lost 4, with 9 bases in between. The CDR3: CASSQQGYEQYF. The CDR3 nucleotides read TGTGCCAGCAGCCAACAGGGATACGAGCAGTACTTC.

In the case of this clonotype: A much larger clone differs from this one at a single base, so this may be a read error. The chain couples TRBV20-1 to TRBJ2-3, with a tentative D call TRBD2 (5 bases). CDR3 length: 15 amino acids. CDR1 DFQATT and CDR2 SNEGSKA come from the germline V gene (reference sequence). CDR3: CSARDLRAIADAQYF. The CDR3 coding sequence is TGCAGTGCTAGAGATCTGAGGGCGATCGCAGATGCGCAGTATTTT.

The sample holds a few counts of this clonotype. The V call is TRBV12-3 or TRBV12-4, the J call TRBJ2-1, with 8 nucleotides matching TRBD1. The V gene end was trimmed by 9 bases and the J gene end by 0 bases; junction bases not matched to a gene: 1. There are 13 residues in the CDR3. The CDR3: CASGTGSYNEQFF. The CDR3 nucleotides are TGTGCCAGTGGGACAGGCTCCTACAATGAGCAGTTCTTC.

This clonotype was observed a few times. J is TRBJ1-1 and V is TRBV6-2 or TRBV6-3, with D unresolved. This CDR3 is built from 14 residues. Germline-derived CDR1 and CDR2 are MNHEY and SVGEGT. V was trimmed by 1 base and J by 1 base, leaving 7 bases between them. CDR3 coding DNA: TGTGCCAGCAGTTACTTAGGCCAGAACACTGAAGCTTTCTTT. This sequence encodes CASSYLGQNTEAFF.

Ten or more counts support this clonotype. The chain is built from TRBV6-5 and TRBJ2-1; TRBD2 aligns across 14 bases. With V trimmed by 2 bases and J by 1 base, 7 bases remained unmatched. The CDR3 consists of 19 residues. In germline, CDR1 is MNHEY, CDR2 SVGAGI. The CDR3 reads CASSYGGTSGRGSYNEQFF. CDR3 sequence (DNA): TGTGCCAGCAGTTACGGAGGGACTAGCGGGAGAGGATCCTACAATGAGCAGTTCTTC.

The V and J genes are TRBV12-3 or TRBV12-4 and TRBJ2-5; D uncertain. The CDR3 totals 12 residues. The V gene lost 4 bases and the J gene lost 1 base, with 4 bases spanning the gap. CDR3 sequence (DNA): TGTGCCAGCAGTTCCCGCCAAGAGACCCAGTACTTC. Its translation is CASSSRQETQYF.

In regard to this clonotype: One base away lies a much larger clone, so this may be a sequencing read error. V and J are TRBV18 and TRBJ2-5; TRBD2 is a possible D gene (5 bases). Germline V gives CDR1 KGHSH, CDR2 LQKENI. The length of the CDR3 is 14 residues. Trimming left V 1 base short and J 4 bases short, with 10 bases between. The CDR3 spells CASSPRGATETQYF. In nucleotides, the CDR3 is TGTGCCAGCTCACCACGGGGAGCGACAGAGACCCAGTACTTC. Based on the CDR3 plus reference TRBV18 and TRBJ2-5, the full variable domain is NAGVMQNPRHLVRRRGQEARLRCSPMKGHSHVYWYRQLPEEGLKFMVYLQKENIIDESGMPKERFSAEFPKEGPSILRIQQVVRGDSAAYFCASSPRGATETQYFGPGTRLLVL.

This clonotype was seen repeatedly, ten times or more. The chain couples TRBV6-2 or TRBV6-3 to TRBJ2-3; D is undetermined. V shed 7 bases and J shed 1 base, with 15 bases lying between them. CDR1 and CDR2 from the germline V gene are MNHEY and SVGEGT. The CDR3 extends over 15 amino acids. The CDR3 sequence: CASKKVLSGTDTQYF. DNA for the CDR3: TGTGCCAGCAAAAAAGTCCTTTCGGGCACAGATACGCAGTATTTT.

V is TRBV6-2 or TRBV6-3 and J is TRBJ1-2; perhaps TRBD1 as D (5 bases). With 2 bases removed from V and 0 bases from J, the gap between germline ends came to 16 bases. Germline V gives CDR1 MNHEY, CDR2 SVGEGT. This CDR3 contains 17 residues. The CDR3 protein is CASSYGGALLPNYGYTF. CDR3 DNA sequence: TGTGCCAGCAGTTACGGAGGGGCGCTTCTGCCTAACTATGGCTACACCTTC.

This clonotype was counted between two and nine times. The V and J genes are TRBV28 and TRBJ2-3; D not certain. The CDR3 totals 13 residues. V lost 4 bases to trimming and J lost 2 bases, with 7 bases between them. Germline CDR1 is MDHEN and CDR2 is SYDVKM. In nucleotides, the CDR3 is TGTGCCAGCAGTTCCGGGTTCACAGATACGCAGTATTTT. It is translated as CASSSGFTDTQYF.

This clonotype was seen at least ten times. CDR3 residues: CASSFSGSGTDTQYF. CDR3 bases: TGTGCCAGCAGCTTTAGCGGGAGTGGCACAGATACGCAGTATTTT. The chain joins TRBV5-4 to TRBJ2-3; 9 bases line up with TRBD2. The CDR3 spans 15 residues. After removal of 2 bases from V and 1 base from J, the junction contained 2 bases not matched to a gene. Germline V gene lookup returns CDR1 SGHNT and CDR2 YYREEE (reference sequence).

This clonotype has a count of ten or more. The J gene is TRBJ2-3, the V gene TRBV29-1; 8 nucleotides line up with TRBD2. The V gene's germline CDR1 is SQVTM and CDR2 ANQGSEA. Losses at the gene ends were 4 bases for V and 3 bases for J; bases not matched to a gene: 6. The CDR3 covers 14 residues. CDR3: CSVGSSGRTDTQYF. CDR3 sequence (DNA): TGCAGCGTTGGTTCCAGCGGGAGAACAGATACGCAGTATTTT.